Given below is one T cell receptor (beta chain) in context. Its antigen is still unknown. This sample was included in a study of blood T cells in healthy people across ages. General study results and limits: Older age went with lower TCR beta diversity per million T cells, in a roughly linear way. Long-lived donors had more naive CD4+ cells and higher diversity than aged donors.

The germline V gene encodes CDR1 LGHDT and CDR2 YNNKEL (reference sequence). This CDR3 has 16 amino acids. Total RNA extraction produced at least 6 micrograms (per sample) for the study. PCR was performed a second time for about 6 to 12 cycles using a sample-barcoded 5' primer and a J-beta primer mix. Every cDNA molecule bore a tag from a template-switch adaptor containing 12 random nucleotides. TCRdb re-derived calls from the 5' RACE reads in MiXCR, one entry per CDR3 protein. The sample has about 640,000 distinct CDR3 sequences, roughly 53% seen once. The sequence was collected from a man aged 60 to 69 in good health. The rearrangement links TRBV3-1 to TRBJ2-4, with TRBD1 identical over 11 bases. The better agreement between TRBJ2-7 and the DNA end casts doubt on the J call. Input material: blood. The CDR3 coding sequence is TGTGCCAGCAGCCAAGGGACAGGGGGCGAGGTCTACGAGCAGTACTTC. This codes for CASSQGTGGEVYEQYF.